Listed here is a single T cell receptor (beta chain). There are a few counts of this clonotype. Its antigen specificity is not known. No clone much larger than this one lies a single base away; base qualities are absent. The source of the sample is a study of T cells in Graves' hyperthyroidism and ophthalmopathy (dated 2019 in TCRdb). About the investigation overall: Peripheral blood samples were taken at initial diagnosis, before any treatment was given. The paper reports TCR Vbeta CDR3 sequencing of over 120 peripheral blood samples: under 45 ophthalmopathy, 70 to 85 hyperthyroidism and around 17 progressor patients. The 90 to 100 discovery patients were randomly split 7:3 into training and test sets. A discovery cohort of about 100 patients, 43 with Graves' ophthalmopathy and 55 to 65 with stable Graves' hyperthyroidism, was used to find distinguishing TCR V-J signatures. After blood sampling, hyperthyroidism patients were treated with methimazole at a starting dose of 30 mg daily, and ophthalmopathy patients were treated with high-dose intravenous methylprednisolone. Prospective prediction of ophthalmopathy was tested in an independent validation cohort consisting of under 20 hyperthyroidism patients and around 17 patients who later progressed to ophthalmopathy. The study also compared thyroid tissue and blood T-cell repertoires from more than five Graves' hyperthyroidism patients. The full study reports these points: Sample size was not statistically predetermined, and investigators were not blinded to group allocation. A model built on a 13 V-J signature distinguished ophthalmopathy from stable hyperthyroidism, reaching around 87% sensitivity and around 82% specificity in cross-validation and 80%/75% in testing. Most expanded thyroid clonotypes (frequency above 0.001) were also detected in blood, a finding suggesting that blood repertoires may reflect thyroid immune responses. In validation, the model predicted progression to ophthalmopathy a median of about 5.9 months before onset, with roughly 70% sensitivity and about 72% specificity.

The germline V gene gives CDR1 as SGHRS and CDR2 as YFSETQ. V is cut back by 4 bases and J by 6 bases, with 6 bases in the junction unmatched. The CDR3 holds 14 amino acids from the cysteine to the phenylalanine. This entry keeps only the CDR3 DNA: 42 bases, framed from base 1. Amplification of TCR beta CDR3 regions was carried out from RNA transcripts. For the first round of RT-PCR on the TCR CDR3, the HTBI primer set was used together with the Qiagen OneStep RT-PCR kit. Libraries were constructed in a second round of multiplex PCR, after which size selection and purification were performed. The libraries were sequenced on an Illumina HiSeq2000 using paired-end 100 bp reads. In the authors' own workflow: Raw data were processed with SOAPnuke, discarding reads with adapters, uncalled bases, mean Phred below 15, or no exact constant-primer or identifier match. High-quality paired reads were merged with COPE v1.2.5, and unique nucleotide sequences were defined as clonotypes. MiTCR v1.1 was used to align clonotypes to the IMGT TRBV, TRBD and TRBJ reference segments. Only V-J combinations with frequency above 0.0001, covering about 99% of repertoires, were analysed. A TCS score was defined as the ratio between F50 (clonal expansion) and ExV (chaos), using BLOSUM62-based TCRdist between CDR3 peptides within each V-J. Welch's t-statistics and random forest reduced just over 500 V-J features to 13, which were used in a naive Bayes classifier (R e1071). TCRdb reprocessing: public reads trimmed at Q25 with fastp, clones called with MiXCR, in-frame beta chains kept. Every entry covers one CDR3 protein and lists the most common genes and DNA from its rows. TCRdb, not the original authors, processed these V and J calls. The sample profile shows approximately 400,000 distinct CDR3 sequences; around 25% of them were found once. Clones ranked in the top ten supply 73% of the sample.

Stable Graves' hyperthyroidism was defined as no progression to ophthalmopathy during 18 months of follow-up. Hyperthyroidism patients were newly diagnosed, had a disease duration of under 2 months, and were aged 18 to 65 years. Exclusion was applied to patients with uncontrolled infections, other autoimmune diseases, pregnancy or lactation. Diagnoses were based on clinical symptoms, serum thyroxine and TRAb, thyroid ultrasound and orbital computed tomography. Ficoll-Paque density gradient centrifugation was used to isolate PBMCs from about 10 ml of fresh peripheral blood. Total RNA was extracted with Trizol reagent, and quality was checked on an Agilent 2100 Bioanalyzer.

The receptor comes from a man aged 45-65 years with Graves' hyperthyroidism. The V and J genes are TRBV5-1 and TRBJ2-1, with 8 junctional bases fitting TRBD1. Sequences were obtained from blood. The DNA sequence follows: TGCGCCAGCAGCACAGGACAGGGTGGCAATGAGCAGTTCTTC. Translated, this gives CASSTGQGGNEQFF.